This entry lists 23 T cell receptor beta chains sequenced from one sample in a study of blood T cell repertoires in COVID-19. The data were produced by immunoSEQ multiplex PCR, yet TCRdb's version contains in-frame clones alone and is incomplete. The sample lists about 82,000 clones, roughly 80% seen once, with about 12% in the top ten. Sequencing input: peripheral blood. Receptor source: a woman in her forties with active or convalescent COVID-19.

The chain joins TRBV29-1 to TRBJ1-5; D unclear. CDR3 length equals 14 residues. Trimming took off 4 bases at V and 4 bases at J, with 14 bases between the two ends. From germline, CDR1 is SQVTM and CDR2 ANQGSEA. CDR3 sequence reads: CSVAASAGNQPQHF. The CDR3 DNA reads TGCAGCGTTGCTGCGTCGGCCGGGAATCAGCCCCAGCATTTT. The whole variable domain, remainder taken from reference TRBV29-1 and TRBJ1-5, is SAVISQKPSRDICQRGTSLTIQCQVDSQVTMMFWYRQQPGQSLTLIATANQGSEATYESGFVIDKFPISRPNLTFSTLTVSNMSPEDSSIYLCSVAASAGNQPQHFGDGTRLSIL.

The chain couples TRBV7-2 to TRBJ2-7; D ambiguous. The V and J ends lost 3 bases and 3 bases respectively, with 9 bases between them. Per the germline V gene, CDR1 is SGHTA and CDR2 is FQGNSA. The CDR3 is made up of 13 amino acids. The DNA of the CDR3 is TGTGCCAGCAGCTTCCTAGAACTCTACGAGCAGTACTTC. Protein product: CASSFLELYEQYF.

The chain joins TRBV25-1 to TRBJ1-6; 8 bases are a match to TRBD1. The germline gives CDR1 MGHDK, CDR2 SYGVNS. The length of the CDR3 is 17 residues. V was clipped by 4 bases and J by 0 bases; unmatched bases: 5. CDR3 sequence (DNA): TGTGCCAGCAGTGGCAGGACAGGGAGCTCCTATAATTCACCCCTCCACTTT. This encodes CASSGRTGSSYNSPLHF.

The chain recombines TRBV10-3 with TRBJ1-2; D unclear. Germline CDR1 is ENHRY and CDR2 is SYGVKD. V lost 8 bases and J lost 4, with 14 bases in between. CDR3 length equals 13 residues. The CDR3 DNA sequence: TGTGCCATCGGAGGCCGAGCCGGCTATGGCTACACCTTC. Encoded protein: CAIGGRAGYGYTF.

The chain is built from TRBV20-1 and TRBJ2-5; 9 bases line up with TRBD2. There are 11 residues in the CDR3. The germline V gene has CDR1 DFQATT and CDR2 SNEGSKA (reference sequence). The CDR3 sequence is CSLAGRETQYF. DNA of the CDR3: TGCAGCCTAGCGGGACGGGAGACCCAGTACTTC.

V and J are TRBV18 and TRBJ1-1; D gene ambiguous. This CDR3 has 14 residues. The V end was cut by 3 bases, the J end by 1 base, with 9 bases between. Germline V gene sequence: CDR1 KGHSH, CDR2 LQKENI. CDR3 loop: CASSPWQTNTEAFF. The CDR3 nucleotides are TGTGCCAGCTCACCCTGGCAAACGAACACTGAAGCTTTCTTT.

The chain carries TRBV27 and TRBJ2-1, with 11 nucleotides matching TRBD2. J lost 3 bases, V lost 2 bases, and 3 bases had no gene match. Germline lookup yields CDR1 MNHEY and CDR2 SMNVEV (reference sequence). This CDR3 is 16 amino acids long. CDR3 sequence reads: CASSLKGLAVYNEQFF. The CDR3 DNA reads TGTGCCAGCAGTTTAAAGGGACTAGCGGTCTACAATGAGCAGTTCTTC.

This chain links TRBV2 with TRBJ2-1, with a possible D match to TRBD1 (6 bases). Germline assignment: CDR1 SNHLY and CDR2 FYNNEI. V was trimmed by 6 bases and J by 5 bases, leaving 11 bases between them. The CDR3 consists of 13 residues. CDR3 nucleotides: TGTGCCAGCAGCAGGGACAACCACAATGAGCAGTTCTTC. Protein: CASSRDNHNEQFF.

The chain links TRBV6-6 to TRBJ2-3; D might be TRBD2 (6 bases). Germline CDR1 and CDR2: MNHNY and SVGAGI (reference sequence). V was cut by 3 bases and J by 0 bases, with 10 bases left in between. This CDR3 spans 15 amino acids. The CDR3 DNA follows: TGTGCCAGCAGTTATTTCGGGACTAGCACAGATACGCAGTATTTT. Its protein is CASSYFGTSTDTQYF.

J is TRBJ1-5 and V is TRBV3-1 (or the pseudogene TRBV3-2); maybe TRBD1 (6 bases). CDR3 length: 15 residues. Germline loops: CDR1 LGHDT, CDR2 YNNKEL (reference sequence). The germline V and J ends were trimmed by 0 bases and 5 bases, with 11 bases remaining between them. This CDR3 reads CASSQDWGQDQPQHF. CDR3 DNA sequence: TGTGCCAGCAGCCAAGATTGGGGACAAGATCAGCCCCAGCATTTT.

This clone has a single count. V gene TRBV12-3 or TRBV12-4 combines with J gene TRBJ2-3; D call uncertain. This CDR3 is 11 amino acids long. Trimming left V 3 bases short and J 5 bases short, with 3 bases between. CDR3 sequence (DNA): TGTGCCAGCAGTTTTCGAGATACGCAGTATTTT. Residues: CASSFRDTQYF.

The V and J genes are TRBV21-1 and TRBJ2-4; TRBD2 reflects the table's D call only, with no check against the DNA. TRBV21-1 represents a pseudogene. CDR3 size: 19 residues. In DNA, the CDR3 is TGTGCCAGCAGCTCCCGGGACTGTCTATCTGCCCTAGCCAAAAACATTCAGTACTTC. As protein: CASSSRDCLSALAKNIQYF.

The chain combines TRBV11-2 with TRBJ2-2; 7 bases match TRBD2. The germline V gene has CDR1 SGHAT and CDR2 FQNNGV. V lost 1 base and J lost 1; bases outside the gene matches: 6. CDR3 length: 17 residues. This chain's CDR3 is CASSLVGGGLNTGELFF. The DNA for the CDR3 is TGTGCCAGCAGCTTAGTGGGCGGGGGTTTGAACACCGGGGAGCTGTTTTTT.

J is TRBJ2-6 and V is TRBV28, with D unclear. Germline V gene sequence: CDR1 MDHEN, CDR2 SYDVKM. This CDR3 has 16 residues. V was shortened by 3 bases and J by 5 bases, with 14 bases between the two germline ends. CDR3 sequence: CASSFVAAARANVLTF. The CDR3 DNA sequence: TGTGCCAGCAGTTTTGTAGCTGCCGCTCGGGCCAACGTCCTGACTTTC.

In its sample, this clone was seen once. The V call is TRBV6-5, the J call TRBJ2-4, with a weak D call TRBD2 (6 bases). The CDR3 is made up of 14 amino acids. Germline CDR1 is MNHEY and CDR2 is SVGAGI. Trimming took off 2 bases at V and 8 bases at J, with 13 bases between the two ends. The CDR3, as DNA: TGTGCCAGCAGTTACGGGGGGTTTGGAGACATTCAGTACTTC. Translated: CASSYGGFGDIQYF.

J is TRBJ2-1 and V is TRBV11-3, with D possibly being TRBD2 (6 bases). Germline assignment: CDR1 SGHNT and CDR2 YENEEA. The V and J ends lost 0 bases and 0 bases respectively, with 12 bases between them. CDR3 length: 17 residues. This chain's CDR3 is CASSLDSFGSSYNEQFF. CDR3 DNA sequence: TGTGCCAGCAGCTTAGATTCTTTCGGGAGCTCCTACAATGAGCAGTTCTTC.

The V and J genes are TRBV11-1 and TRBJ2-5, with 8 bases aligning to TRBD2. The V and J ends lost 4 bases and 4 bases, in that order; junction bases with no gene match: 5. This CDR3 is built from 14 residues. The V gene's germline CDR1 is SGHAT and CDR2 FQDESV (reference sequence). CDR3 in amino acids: CASSSRGGRETQYF. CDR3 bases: TGTGCCAGCAGCTCGCGCGGGGGGCGAGAGACCCAGTACTTC.

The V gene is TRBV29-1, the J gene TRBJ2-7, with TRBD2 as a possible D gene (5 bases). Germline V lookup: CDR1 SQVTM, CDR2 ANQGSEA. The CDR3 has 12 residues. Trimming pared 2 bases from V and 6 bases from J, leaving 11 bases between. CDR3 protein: CSVEILAGEQYF. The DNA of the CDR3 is TGCAGCGTTGAAATCCTAGCTGGCGAGCAGTACTTC.

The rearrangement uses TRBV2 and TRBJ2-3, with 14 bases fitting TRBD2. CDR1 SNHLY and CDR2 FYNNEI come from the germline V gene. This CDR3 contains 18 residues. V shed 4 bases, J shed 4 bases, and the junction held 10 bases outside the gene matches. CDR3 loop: CASSVGTSGGLGADTQYF. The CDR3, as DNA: TGTGCCAGCAGTGTCGGGACTAGCGGGGGCCTTGGGGCAGATACGCAGTATTTT.

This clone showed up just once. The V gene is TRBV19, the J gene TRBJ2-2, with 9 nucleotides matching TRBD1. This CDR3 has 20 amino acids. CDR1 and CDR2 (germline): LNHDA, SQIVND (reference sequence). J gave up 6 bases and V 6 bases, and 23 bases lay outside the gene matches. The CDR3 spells CASSRKVRDRVPVGAGELFF. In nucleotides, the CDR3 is TGTGCCAGTAGCCGCAAAGTCCGGGACAGGGTCCCCGTCGGGGCCGGGGAGCTGTTTTTT.

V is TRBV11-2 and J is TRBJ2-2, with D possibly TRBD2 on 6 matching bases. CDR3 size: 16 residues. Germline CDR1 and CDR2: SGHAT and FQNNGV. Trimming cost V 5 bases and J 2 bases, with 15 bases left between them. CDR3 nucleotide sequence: TGTGCCAGCAGCCCAGCGATTAGCGGAAACACCGGGGAGCTGTTTTTT. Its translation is CASSPAISGNTGELFF.

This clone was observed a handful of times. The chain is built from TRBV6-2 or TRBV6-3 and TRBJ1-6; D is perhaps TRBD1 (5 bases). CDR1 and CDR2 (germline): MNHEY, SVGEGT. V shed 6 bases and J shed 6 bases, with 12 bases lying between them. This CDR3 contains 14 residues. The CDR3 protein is CASSPQGFNSPLHF. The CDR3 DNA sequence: TGTGCCAGCAGCCCGCAGGGTTTTAATTCACCCCTCCACTTT.

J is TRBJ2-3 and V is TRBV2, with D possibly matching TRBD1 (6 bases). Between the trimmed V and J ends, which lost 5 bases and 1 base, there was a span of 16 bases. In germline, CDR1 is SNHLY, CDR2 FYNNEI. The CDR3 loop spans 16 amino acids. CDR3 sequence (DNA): TGTGCCAGCAGTCCCACCCGAGGACAGCGCACAGATACGCAGTATTTT. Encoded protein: CASSPTRGQRTDTQYF.